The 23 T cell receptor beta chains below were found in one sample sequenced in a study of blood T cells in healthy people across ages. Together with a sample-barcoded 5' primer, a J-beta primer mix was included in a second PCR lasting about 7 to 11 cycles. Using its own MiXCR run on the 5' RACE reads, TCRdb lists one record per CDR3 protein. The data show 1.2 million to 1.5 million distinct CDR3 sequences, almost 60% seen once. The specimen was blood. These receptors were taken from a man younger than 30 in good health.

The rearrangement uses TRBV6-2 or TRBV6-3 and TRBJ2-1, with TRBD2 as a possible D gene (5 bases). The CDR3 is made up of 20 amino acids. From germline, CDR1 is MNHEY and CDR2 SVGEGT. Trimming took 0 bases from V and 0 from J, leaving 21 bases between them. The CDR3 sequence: CASSYSPGLTNYGSYNEQFF. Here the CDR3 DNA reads TGTGCCAGCAGTTACTCGCCGGGGTTGACAAACTATGGCTCCTACAATGAGCAGTTCTTC.

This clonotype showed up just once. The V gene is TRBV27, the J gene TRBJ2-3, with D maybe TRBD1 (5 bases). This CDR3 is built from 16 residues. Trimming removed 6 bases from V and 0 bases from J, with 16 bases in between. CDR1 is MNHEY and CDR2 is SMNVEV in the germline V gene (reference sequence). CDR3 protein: CASSSFQGISTDTQYF. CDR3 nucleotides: TGTGCCAGCAGCTCTTTTCAGGGAATTAGCACAGATACGCAGTATTTT.

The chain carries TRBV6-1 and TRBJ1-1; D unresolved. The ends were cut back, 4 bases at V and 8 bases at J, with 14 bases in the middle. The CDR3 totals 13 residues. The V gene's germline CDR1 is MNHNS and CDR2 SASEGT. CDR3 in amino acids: CASSVNPGGEAFF. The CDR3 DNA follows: TGTGCCAGCAGTGTGAATCCAGGAGGAGAAGCTTTCTTT.

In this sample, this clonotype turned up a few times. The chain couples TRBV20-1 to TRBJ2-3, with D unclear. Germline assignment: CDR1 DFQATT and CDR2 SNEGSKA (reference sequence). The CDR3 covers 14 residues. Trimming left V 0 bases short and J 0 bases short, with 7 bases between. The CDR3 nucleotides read TGCAGTGCTAGAGATCAACTAAGCACAGATACGCAGTATTTT. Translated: CSARDQLSTDTQYF.

The CDR3, as DNA: TGTGCCAGCAGCCCAGGGCCAGATTTAAACACAGATACGCAGTATTTT. It specifies CASSPGPDLNTDTQYF. The J gene is TRBJ2-3, the V gene TRBV6-5; D is possibly TRBD1 (5 bases). This CDR3 is built from 16 residues. V dropped 6 bases and J dropped 2 bases, with 18 bases sitting between them. Germline CDR1 is MNHEY and CDR2 is SVGAGI.

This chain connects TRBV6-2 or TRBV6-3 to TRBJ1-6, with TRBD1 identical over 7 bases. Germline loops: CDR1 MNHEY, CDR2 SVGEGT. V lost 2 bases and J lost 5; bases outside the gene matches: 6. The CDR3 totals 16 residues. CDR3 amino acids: CASSYGATGNNSPLHF. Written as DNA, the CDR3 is TGTGCCAGCAGTTACGGAGCGACAGGGAATAATTCACCCCTCCACTTT.

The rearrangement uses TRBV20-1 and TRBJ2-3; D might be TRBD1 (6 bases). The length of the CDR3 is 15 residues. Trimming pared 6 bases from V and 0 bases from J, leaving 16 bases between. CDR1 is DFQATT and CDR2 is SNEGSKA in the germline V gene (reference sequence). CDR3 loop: CSAYPGQWSTDTQYF. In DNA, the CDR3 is TGCAGTGCGTATCCGGGACAATGGAGCACAGATACGCAGTATTTT.

The CDR3 region is CASWVVPDLSYEQYF. In nucleotides, the CDR3 is TGTGCCAGCTGGGTCGTCCCGGACCTCTCCTACGAGCAGTACTTC. The chain joins TRBV5-5 to TRBJ2-5; D unresolved. The J call may be faulty, since TRBJ2-7 better matches the DNA end. The CDR3 is 15 residues long. Germline loops: CDR1 SGHKS, CDR2 YYEKEE (reference sequence).

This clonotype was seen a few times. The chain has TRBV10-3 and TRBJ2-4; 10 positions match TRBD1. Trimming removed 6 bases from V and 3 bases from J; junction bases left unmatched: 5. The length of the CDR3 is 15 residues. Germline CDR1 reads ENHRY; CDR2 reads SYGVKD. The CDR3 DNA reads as TGTGCCATCAGCGGACAGGGGGTCGACAAAAACATTCAGTACTTC. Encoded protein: CAISGQGVDKNIQYF.

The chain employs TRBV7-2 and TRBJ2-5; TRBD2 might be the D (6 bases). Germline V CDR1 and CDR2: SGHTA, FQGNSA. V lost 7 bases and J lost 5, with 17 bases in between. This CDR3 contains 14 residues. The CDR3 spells CASTSGGAWETQYF. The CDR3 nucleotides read TGTGCCAGCACCTCTGGAGGGGCATGGGAGACCCAGTACTTC.

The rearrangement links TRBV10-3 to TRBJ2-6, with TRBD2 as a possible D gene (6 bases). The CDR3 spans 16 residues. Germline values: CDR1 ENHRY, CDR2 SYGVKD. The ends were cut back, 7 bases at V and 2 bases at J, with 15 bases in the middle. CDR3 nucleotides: TGTGCCATCAATATGAGAGGAGGGGCTGGGGCCAACGTCCTGACTTTC. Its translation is CAINMRGGAGANVLTF.

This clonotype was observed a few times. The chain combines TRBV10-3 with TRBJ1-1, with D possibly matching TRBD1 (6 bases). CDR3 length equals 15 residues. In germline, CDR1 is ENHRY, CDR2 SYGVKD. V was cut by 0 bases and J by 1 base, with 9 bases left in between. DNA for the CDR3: TGTGCCATCAGTGAGTCGCAGGACAGGAACACTGAAGCTTTCTTT. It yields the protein CAISESQDRNTEAFF.

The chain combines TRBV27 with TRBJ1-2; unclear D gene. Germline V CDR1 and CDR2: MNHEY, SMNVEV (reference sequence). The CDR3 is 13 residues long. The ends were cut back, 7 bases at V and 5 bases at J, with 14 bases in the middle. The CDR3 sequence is CASTSSGGYGYTF. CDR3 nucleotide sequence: TGTGCCAGCACCTCGTCAGGTGGATATGGCTACACCTTC.

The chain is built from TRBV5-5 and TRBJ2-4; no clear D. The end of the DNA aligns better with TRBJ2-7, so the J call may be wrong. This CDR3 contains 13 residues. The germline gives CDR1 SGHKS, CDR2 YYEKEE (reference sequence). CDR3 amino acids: CASSFPESYEQYF. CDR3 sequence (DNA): TGTGCCAGCAGCTTCCCGGAGTCCTACGAGCAGTACTTC.

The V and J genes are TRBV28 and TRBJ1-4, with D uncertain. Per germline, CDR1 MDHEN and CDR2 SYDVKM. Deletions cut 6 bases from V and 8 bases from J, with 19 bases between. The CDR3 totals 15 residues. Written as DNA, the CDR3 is TGTGCCAGCAGCCCTCCCCCACGGGAGAGAGAAAAACTGTTTTTT. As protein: CASSPPPREREKLFF.

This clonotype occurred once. The CDR3 coding sequence is TGTGCCAGCAGGCCTACTCTAGCGGGGATTAACACCGGGGAGCTGTTTTTT. Amino acid sequence: CASRPTLAGINTGELFF. The chain employs TRBV12-3 or TRBV12-4 and TRBJ2-2, with 9 bases fitting TRBD2. V shed 6 bases and J 2 bases; nucleotides not matched to a gene: 10. CDR3 size: 17 residues.

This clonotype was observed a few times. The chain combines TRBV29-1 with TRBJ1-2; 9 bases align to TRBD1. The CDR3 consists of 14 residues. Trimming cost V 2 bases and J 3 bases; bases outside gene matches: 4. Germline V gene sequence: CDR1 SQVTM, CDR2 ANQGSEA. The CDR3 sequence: CSVELTGGHYGYTF. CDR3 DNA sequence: TGCAGCGTTGAACTGACAGGGGGGCACTATGGCTACACCTTC. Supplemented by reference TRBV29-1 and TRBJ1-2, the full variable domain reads SAVISQKPSRDICQRGTSLTIQCQVDSQVTMMFWYRQQPGQSLTLIATANQGSEATYESGFVIDKFPISRPNLTFSTLTVSNMSPEDSSIYLCSVELTGGHYGYTFGSGTRLTVV.

The CDR3 reads CSVAPGSAEQYF. CDR3 bases: TGCAGCGTAGCCCCTGGATCTGCTGAGCAGTACTTC. This sequence joins TRBV29-1 and TRBJ2-5; D ambiguous. Germline V gives CDR1 SQVTM, CDR2 ANQGSEA. V lost 6 bases to trimming and J lost 11 bases, with 19 bases between them. The CDR3 consists of 12 residues. The variable domain in full, completed from reference TRBV29-1 and TRBJ2-5, reads SAVISQKPSRDICQRGTSLTIQCQVDSQVTMMFWYRQQPGQSLTLIATANQGSEATYESGFVIDKFPISRPNLTFSTLTVSNMSPEDSSIYLCSVAPGSAEQYFGPGTRLLVL.

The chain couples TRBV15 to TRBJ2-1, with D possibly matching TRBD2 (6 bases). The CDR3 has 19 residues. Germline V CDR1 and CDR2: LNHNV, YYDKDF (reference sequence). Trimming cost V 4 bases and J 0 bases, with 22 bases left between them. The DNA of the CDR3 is TGTGCCACCAGCACCCTGTGGGACCAGGAGGGGAGCTCCTACAATGAGCAGTTCTTC. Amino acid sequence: CATSTLWDQEGSSYNEQFF. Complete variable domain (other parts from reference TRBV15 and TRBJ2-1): DAMVIQNPRYQVTQFGKPVTLSCSQTLNHNVMYWYQQKSSQAPKLLFHYYDKDFNNEADTPDNFQSRRPNTSFCFLDIRSPGLGDTAMYLCATSTLWDQEGSSYNEQFFGPGTRLTVL.

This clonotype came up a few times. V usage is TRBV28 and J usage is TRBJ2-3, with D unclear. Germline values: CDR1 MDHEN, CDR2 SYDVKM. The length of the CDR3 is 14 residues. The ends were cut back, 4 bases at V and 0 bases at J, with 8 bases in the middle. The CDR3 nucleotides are TGTGCCAGCAGTTCCCCGTCGAGCACAGATACGCAGTATTTT. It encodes CASSSPSSTDTQYF.

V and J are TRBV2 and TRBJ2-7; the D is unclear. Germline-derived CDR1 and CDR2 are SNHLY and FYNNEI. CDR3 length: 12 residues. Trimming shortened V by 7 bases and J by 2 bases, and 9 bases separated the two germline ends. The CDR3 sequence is CASTSNPYEQYF. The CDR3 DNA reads TGTGCCAGCACTTCCAACCCCTACGAGCAGTACTTC.

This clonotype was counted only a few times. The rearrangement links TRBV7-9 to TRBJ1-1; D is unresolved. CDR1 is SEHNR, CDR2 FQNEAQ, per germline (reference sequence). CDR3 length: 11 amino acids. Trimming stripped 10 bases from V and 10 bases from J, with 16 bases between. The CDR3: CAIPGVGGAFF. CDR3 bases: TGTGCCATCCCGGGCGTTGGCGGAGCTTTCTTT.

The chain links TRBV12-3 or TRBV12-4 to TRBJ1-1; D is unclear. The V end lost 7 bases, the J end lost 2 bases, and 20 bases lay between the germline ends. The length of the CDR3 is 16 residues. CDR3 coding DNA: TGTGCCAGCAAATCCGGGTCCTACTTAATTAACACTGAAGCTTTCTTT. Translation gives CASKSGSYLINTEAFF.